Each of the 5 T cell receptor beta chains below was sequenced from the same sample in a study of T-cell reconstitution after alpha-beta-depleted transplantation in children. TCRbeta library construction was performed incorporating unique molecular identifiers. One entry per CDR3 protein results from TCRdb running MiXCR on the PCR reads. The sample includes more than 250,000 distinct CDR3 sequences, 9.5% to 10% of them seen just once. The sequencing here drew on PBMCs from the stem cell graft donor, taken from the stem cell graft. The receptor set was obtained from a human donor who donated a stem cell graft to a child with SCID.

The CDR3 is CASSFNPGLHYEQYF. As DNA, the CDR3 is TGTGCCAGCAGTTTCAATCCGGGACTTCACTACGAGCAGTACTTC. The chain recombines TRBV12-3 or TRBV12-4 with TRBJ2-7, with a possible D match to TRBD2 (6 bases). The germline V and J ends were trimmed by 3 bases and 3 bases, with 15 bases remaining between them. This CDR3 comprises 15 residues.

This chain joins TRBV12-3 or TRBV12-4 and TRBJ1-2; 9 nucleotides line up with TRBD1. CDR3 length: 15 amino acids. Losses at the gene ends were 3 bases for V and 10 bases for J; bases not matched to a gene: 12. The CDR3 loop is CASSLSGTGLRLYTF. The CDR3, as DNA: TGTGCCAGCAGTTTGAGCGGGACAGGGCTCCGCCTCTACACCTTC.

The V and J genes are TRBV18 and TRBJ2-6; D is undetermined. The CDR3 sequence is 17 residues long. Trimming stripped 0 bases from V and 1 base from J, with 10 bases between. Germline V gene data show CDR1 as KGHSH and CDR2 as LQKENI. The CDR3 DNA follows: TGTGCCAGCTCACCACCGGGTAAGGTGTCTGGGGCCAACGTCCTGACTTTC. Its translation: CASSPPGKVSGANVLTF. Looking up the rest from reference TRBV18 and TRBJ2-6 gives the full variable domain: NAGVMQNPRHLVRRRGQEARLRCSPMKGHSHVYWYRQLPEEGLKFMVYLQKENIIDESGMPKERFSAEFPKEGPSILRIQQVVRGDSAAYFCASSPPGKVSGANVLTFGAGSRLTVL.

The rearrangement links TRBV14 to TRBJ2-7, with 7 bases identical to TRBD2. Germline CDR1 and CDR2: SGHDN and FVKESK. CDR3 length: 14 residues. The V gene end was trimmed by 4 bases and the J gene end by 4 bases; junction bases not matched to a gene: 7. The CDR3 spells CASSPVWGGYEQYF. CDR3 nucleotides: TGTGCCAGCAGCCCCGTGTGGGGGGGTTACGAGCAGTACTTC.

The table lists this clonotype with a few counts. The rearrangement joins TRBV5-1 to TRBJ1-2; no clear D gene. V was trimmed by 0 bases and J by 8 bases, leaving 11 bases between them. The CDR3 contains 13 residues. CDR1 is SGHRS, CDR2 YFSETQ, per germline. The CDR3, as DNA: TGCGCCAGCAGCTTGGCCGTGCGGGGAGGCTACACCTTC. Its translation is CASSLAVRGGYTF. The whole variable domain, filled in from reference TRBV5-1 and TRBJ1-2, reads KAGVTQTPRYLIKTRGQQVTLSCSPISGHRSVSWYQQTPGQGLQFLFEYFSETQRNKGNFPGRFSGRQFSNSRSEMNVSTLELGDSALYLCASSLAVRGGYTFGSGTRLTVV.